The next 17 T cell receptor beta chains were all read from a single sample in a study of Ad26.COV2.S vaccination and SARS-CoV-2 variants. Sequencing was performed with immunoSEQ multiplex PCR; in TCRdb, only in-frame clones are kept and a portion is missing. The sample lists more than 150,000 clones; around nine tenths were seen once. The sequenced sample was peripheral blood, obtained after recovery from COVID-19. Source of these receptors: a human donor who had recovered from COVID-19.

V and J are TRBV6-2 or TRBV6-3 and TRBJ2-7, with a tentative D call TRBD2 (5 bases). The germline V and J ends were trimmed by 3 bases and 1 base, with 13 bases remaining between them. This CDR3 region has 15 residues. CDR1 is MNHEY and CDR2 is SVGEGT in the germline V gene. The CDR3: CASSYTSWRSYEQYF. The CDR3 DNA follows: TGTGCCAGCAGTTATACTAGTTGGAGGTCCTACGAGCAGTACTTC.

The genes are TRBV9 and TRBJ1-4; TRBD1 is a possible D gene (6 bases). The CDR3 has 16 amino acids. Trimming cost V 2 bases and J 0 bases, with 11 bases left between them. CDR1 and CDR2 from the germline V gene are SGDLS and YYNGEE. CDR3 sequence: CASSVGGQPTNEKLFF. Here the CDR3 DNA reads TGTGCCAGCAGCGTGGGGGGGCAGCCAACTAATGAAAAACTGTTTTTT. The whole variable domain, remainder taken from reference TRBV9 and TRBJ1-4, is DSGVTQTPKHLITATGQRVTLRCSPRSGDLSVYWYQQSLDQGLQFLIQYYNGEERAKGNILERFSAQQFPDLHSELNLSSLELGDSALYFCASSVGGQPTNEKLFFGSGTQLSVL.

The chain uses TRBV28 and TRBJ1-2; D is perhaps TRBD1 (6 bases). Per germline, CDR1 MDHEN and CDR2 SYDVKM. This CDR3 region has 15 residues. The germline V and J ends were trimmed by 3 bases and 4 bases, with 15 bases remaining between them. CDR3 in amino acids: CASSFGQGQTYGYTF. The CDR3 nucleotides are TGTGCCAGCAGTTTCGGGCAGGGGCAGACCTATGGCTACACCTTC.

As DNA, the CDR3 is TGTGCCAGTCCTTCCGGACAGGGGAGTAGGGTTCTAGCCAAAAACATTCAGTACTTC. As protein: CASPSGQGSRVLAKNIQYF. The chain uses TRBV19 and TRBJ2-4, with 9 bases lining up with TRBD1. The germline gives CDR1 LNHDA, CDR2 SQIVND (reference sequence). The V segment lost 8 bases and the J segment 0 bases; nucleotides outside the gene matches: 17. The CDR3 is 19 amino acids.

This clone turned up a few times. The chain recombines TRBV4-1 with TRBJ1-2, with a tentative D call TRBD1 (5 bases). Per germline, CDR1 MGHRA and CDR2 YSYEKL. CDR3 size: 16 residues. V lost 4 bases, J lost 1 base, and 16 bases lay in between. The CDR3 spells CASSRGPRVGNYGYTF. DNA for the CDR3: TGCGCCAGCAGCCGAGGTCCCAGGGTGGGTAACTATGGCTACACCTTC.

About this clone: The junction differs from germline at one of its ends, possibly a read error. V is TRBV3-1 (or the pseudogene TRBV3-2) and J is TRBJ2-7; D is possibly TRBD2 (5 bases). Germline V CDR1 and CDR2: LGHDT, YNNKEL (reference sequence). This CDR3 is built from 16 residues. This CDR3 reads CASSQGPSGSLVKQDF. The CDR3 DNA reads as TGTGCCAGCAGCCAAGGACCTTCGGGATCCCTCGTAAAGCAAGACTTC.

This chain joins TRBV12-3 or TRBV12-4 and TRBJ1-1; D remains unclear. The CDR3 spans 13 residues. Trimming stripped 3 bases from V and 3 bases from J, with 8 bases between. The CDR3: CASSLTPDTEAFF. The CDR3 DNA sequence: TGTGCCAGCAGTTTGACCCCGGACACTGAAGCTTTCTTT.

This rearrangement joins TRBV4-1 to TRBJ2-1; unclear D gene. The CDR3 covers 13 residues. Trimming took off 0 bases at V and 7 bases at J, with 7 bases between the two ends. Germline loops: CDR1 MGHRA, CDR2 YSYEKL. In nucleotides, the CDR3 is TGCGCCAGCAGCCAAGATCGGTGGAATGAGCAGTTCTTC. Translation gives CASSQDRWNEQFF.

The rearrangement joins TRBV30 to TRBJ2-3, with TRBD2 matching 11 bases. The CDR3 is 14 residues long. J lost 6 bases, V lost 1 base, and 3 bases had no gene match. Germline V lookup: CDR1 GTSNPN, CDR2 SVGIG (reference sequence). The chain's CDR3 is CAWSATSGADTQYF. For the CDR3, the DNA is TGTGCCTGGAGTGCGACTAGCGGGGCTGATACGCAGTATTTT.

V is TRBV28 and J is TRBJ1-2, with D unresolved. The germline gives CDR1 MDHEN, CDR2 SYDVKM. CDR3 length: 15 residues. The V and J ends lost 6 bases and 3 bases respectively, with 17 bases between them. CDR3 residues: CASSDPWTDHYGYTF. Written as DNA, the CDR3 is TGTGCCAGCAGCGATCCCTGGACGGACCACTATGGCTACACCTTC.

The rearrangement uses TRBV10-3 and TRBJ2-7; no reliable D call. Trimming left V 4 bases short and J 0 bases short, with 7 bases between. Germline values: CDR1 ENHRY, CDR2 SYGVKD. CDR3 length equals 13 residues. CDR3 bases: TGTGCCATCAGTGTAGAGAGCTCCTACGAGCAGTACTTC. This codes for CAISVESSYEQYF.

The CDR3, as DNA: TGTGCCAGCAGCTCTTGGGGGACCCAGTACTTC. This codes for CASSSWGTQYF. The chain employs TRBV7-6 and TRBJ2-5; D unclear. Per the germline V gene, CDR1 is SGHVS and CDR2 is FNYEAQ. Trimming shortened V by 4 bases and J by 7 bases, and 7 bases separated the two germline ends. The CDR3 sequence is 11 residues long.

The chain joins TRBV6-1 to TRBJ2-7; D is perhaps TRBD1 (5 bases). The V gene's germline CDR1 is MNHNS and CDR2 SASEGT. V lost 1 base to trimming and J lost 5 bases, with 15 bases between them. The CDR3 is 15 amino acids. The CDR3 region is CASSEVSGIPDEQYF. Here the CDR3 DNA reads TGTGCCAGCAGTGAAGTCTCAGGGATTCCGGACGAGCAGTACTTC.

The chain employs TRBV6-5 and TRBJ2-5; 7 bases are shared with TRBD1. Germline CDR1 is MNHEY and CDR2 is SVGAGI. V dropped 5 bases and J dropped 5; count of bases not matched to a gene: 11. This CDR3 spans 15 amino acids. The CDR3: CASSPGQTLWETQYF. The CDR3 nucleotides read TGTGCCAGCAGTCCGGGACAGACACTCTGGGAGACCCAGTACTTC.

The CDR3 region has the DNA TGTGCCAGCACCTCTTATTCCACGGATACGCAGTATTTT. This encodes CASTSYSTDTQYF. This chain links TRBV12-3 or TRBV12-4 with TRBJ2-3; D is unresolved. The V end lost 7 bases, the J end lost 6 bases, and 14 bases lay between the germline ends. The CDR3 runs 13 residues.

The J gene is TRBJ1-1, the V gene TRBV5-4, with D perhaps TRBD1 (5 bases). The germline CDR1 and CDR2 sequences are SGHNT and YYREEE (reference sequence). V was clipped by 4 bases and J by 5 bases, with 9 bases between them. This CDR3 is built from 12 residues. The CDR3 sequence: CASSMGGTEAFF. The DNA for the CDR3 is TGTGCCAGCAGCATGGGGGGGACTGAAGCTTTCTTT.

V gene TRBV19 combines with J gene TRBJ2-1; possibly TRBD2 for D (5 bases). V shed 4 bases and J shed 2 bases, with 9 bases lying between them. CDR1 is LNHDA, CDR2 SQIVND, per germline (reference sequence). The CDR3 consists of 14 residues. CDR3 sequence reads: CASSTRGTYNEQFF. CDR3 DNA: TGTGCCAGTAGTACCCGGGGAACCTACAATGAGCAGTTCTTC.